Included here is one TCR beta chain sequence, with context. Its antigen is unknown. The sample is drawn from a study of post-analysis software for immune sequencing data. Study information: Included courses were relapsing-remitting and secondary progressive multiple sclerosis; progressive-relapsing multiple sclerosis was also included. Regarding the study as a whole: Among multiple sclerosis patients, normalized Chao1 diversity was significantly below that of controls. In patients, TRBV5-6, TRBV5-1 and TRBV20-1 belonged to 4 or 5 TRBV segments found more frequently than in controls. Strong co-clustering by F measure was evident for samples that had been prepared in the same batch.

The CDR3 totals 14 residues. J gave up 5 bases and V 8 bases, and 7 bases lay outside the gene matches. The TCR beta cDNA libraries carried unique molecular identifiers. It was from about 0.94 to 9.7 million T cells that 500,000 to 600,000 cDNA molecules came. TCRdb re-called the PCR reads with MiXCR, one entry per CDR3 protein. The repertoire holds fewer than 850,000 distinct CDR3 sequences, with 30% as singletons. The sequence derives from a girl under 18 with multiple sclerosis. The chain employs TRBV12-3 or TRBV12-4 and TRBJ2-1; 9 bases fit TRBD1. The material sequenced was blood. The CDR3 DNA reads TGTGCCAGCGGCTCCGGGACAGGGCACAATGAGCAGTTCTTC. Translated: CASGSGTGHNEQFF.